These 21 T cell receptor beta chains were all obtained from the same sample, sequenced in a study of cytomegalovirus exposure and HLA in healthy donors. The PCR ran on 60 Vbeta and 13 Jbeta primers. Here immunoSEQ multiplex PCR was the method, and the copy in TCRdb shows in-frame clones only, minus some. The table records around 72,000 clones, approximately 70% of them present only once. Sample: PBMCs. The receptors come from a man aged 40-49 years in good health and CMV-seropositive.

The rearrangement uses TRBV2 and TRBJ1-5, with unresolved D. The CDR3 consists of 13 residues. V was clipped by 4 bases and J by 7 bases, with 11 bases between them. Germline CDR1 and CDR2: SNHLY and FYNNEI. CDR3 loop: CASSVSPGQPQHF. In DNA form, the CDR3 reads TGTGCCAGCAGTGTGTCCCCAGGACAGCCCCAGCATTTT. The complete variable domain, with remaining parts taken from reference TRBV2 and TRBJ1-5, reads EPEVTQTPSHQVTQMGQEVILRCVPISNHLYFYWYRQILGQKVEFLVSFYNNEISEKSEIFDDQFSVERPDGSNFTLKIRSTKLEDSAMYFCASSVSPGQPQHFGDGTRLSIL.

V usage is TRBV19 and J usage is TRBJ2-7; D possibly corresponds to TRBD1 (6 bases). The V end was cut by 8 bases, the J end by 5 bases, with 22 bases between. The CDR3 is 15 residues long. Germline V gives CDR1 LNHDA, CDR2 SQIVND (reference sequence). The CDR3 sequence is CASHDTGRGLDEQYF. The CDR3 region has the DNA TGTGCCAGTCACGATACGGGCAGGGGATTGGACGAGCAGTACTTC.

A single count supports this clone. CDR3 in amino acids: CSVEDRRDRVTDTQYF. CDR3 DNA: TGCAGCGTTGAAGATCGAAGGGACAGGGTGACAGATACGCAGTATTTT. This rearrangement joins TRBV29-1 to TRBJ2-3, with 9 positions matching TRBD1. V was clipped by 0 bases and J by 3 bases; unmatched bases: 7. Germline V lookup: CDR1 SQVTM, CDR2 ANQGSEA. The CDR3 spans 16 residues.

The chain combines TRBV11-3 with TRBJ1-2, with D possibly being TRBD1 (6 bases). The CDR3 runs to 13 residues. CDR1 and CDR2 from the germline V gene are SGHNT and YENEEA. The V and J ends lost 8 bases and 6 bases respectively, with 16 bases between them. CDR3 in DNA: TGTGCCAGCGGTGACAGGCTGGGGGATGGCTACACCTTC. Amino acids: CASGDRLGDGYTF.

This clone has only one observation. J is TRBJ1-2 and V is TRBV19; 8 positions match TRBD1. This CDR3 has 15 residues. The junction had 6 bases not matched to a gene; V was cut back by 6 bases and J by 0 bases. Germline CDR1 is LNHDA and CDR2 is SQIVND (reference sequence). Here the CDR3 reads CASSNTGGANYGYTF. DNA for the CDR3: TGTGCCAGTAGCAACACAGGGGGTGCTAACTATGGCTACACCTTC.

This chain joins TRBV6-5 and TRBJ2-3, with 9 bases lining up with TRBD2. CDR3 length equals 15 residues. V gave up 1 base and J gave up 4 bases; unmatched junction bases: 3. From germline, CDR1 is MNHEY and CDR2 SVGAGI. The CDR3 coding sequence is TGTGCCAGCAGTTACTTGGGCGGGGGGGCAGATACGCAGTATTTT. This codes for CASSYLGGGADTQYF.

This clone was recorded once. The J gene is TRBJ2-3, the V gene TRBV9; no clear D. In germline, CDR1 is SGDLS, CDR2 YYNGEE. This CDR3 is built from 14 residues. V dropped 7 bases and J dropped 1 base, with 13 bases sitting between them. CDR3 amino acids: CASGGGLRTDTQYF. CDR3 coding DNA: TGTGCCAGCGGTGGTGGGCTTCGCACAGATACGCAGTATTTT.

This chain uses TRBV7-9 with TRBJ2-7; tentative D call: TRBD1 (6 bases). This CDR3 has 12 amino acids. Trimming pared 3 bases from V and 4 bases from J, leaving 7 bases between. Germline lookup yields CDR1 SEHNR and CDR2 FQNEAQ (reference sequence). In nucleotides, the CDR3 is TGTGCCAGCAGCTTTGGACAGTACGAGCAGTACTTC. Protein product: CASSFGQYEQYF. The full variable domain, completed using reference TRBV7-9 and TRBJ2-7, is DTGVSQNPRHKITKRGQNVTFRCDPISEHNRLYWYRQTLGQGPEFLTYFQNEAQLEKSRLLSDRFSAERPKGSFSTLEIQRTEQGDSAMYLCASSFGQYEQYFGPGTRLTVT.

This clone showed up just a few times. The chain recombines TRBV5-1 with TRBJ1-4, with TRBD1 identical over 8 bases. The CDR3 has 15 residues. Germline-derived CDR1 and CDR2 are SGHRS and YFSETQ. J lost 7 bases, V lost 2 bases, and 7 bases had no gene match. This chain's CDR3 is CASSFGQGESEKLFF. CDR3 sequence (DNA): TGCGCCAGCAGCTTCGGACAGGGCGAGTCTGAAAAACTGTTTTTT.

The V and J genes are TRBV9 and TRBJ2-1; the D gene is possibly TRBD1 (6 bases). CDR3 length: 15 residues. Germline V gene sequence: CDR1 SGDLS, CDR2 YYNGEE. V lost 0 bases and J 6 bases, leaving 13 bases between the germline ends. CDR3 amino acids: CASSVGGPAFNEQFF. In nucleotides, the CDR3 is TGTGCCAGCAGCGTAGGGGGGCCAGCCTTCAATGAGCAGTTCTTC.

The chain has TRBV4-3 and TRBJ1-4; no reliable D call. The V end was cut by 2 bases, the J end by 8 bases, with 15 bases between. Germline values: CDR1 LGHNA, CDR2 YSLEER. The CDR3 covers 15 residues. This CDR3 is CASSQTISREEKLFF. The DNA for the CDR3 is TGCGCCAGCAGCCAAACGATCTCCCGGGAGGAAAAACTGTTTTTT.

This sequence joins TRBV7-2 and TRBJ2-7; TRBD1 agrees at 7 bases. Germline CDR1 reads SGHTA; CDR2 reads FQGNSA. The CDR3 is made up of 15 amino acids. V dropped 3 bases and J dropped 1; count of bases not matched to a gene: 6. The CDR3 DNA reads as TGTGCCAGCAGCTTGGTAGGGGGCGCATCCTACGAGCAGTACTTC. Translation gives CASSLVGGASYEQYF.

Here the CDR3 DNA reads TGTGCCAGCAGCTCTCCGGGACAGGGTCACAATGAGCAGTTCTTC. It codes for CASSSPGQGHNEQFF. V gene TRBV11-2 combines with J gene TRBJ2-1; 9 bases map to TRBD1. Looked up from germline, CDR1 is SGHAT and CDR2 is FQNNGV. The CDR3 length is 15 residues. V was clipped by 4 bases and J by 5 bases; unmatched bases: 6.

CDR3 region: CASSLRGSNEKLFF. The CDR3 DNA follows: TGTGCCAGCAGCCTAAGGGGCTCTAATGAAAAACTGTTTTTT. V is TRBV7-9 and J is TRBJ1-4; TRBD1 might be the D (5 bases). The CDR3 runs to 14 residues. V lost 5 bases and J lost 3, with 10 bases in between. Per germline, CDR1 SEHNR and CDR2 FQNEAQ (reference sequence).

This clone was recorded once. This sequence joins TRBV2 and TRBJ2-3, with TRBD1 identical over 8 bases. Germline lookup yields CDR1 SNHLY and CDR2 FYNNEI. The CDR3 loop spans 15 amino acids. Trimming cost V 6 bases and J 4 bases; bases outside gene matches: 9. CDR3 in DNA: TGTGCCAGCAGAGAGGACAGGGTTTTGGCAGATACGCAGTATTTT. This sequence encodes CASREDRVLADTQYF.

The rearrangement uses TRBV7-9 and TRBJ1-5; D unresolved. Germline values: CDR1 SEHNR, CDR2 FQNEAQ (reference sequence). The length of the CDR3 is 12 residues. V lost 3 bases and J lost 3, with 3 bases in between. In DNA, the CDR3 is TGTGCCAGCAGCTTTAACAATCAGCCCCAGCATTTT. It yields the protein CASSFNNQPQHF.

This clone has only one observation. The rearrangement joins TRBV5-5 to TRBJ1-5; D uncertain. Germline CDR1 reads SGHKS; CDR2 reads YYEKEE (reference sequence). The CDR3 spans 13 residues. V shed 0 bases and J shed 5 bases, with 6 bases lying between them. The CDR3 region is CASSLVIDQPQHF. As DNA, the CDR3 is TGTGCCAGCAGCTTGGTAATAGATCAGCCCCAGCATTTT.

The rearrangement joins TRBV30 to TRBJ2-7; D unclear. CDR3 length equals 12 residues. Trimming cost V 5 bases and J 6 bases, with 14 bases left between them. Germline V gene sequence: CDR1 GTSNPN, CDR2 SVGIG (reference sequence). The CDR3 sequence is CAWGRSQREQYF. Written as DNA, the CDR3 is TGTGCCTGGGGCCGAAGTCAACGCGAGCAGTACTTC.

The chain carries TRBV4-1 and TRBJ1-1; D uncertain. Trimming cost V 4 bases and J 10 bases, with 22 bases left between them. The CDR3 consists of 15 residues. Germline V gene lookup returns CDR1 MGHRA and CDR2 YSYEKL. CDR3 coding DNA: TGCGCCAGCAGCCCTCTCACGGGAGGCCCCCCGTTAGCTTTCTTT. Amino acids: CASSPLTGGPPLAFF.

The rearrangement links TRBV6-5 to TRBJ2-2; D is uncertain. The length of the CDR3 is 13 residues. Germline loops: CDR1 MNHEY, CDR2 SVGAGI. Trimming pared 5 bases from V and 2 bases from J, leaving 6 bases between. The chain's CDR3 is CASSTLNTGELFF. The CDR3 region has the DNA TGTGCCAGCAGTACCCTAAACACCGGGGAGCTGTTTTTT.

Only a few counts were recorded for this clone. The rearrangement uses TRBV7-9 and TRBJ1-1, with TRBD1 matching over 7 bases. Germline CDR1 is SEHNR and CDR2 is FQNEAQ (reference sequence). V was clipped by 0 bases and J by 7 bases; unmatched bases: 8. CDR3 length equals 15 residues. This CDR3 is CASSLASGGKVEAFF. For the CDR3, the DNA is TGTGCCAGCAGCTTAGCTTCAGGGGGGAAAGTTGAAGCTTTCTTT.